This TCR beta chain emerged from a study of CD8 T cells in ankylosing spondylitis (dated by TCRdb to 2016 to 2017). About the full investigation: The study profiled T cell receptor beta repertoires in healthy donors and ankylosing spondylitis patients to find disease-linked TCR variants. Peripheral blood samples were taken, and synovial fluid was additionally collected from ankylosing spondylitis patients. In total, the full study cohort was made up of 95 to 110 healthy donors and 25 or so ankylosing spondylitis patients.

On the study overall, not on this receptor specifically: The disease-linked clones were reported to be significantly enriched in matched synovial fluid samples from ankylosing spondylitis patients. Some TCR beta motif variants had previously been reported in synovial fluid and blood of reactive arthritis patients, which suggested common disease-initiation mechanisms. The disease-linked clones had a CD8+ phenotype and were found at relatively low frequencies in peripheral blood. A TCR beta motif of about 8 highly homologous amino acid variants appeared characteristic of blood from ankylosing spondylitis patients.

The sequencing machine was an Illumina HiSeq 2500. TCR beta libraries were prepared by quantitative 5'-RACE with molecular barcodes. In the authors' own workflow: Disease-linked TCR variants were identified with a new computational method built on a probabilistic model of VDJ rearrangement. TCRdb's own reprocessing of the public reads used fastp at Q25 and MiXCR and kept productive beta chains. Every entry covers one CDR3 protein and lists the most common genes and DNA from its rows. Clone size and V and J calls follow TCRdb, not the original study. For this sample the table gives 150,000 or so distinct CDR3 sequences, of which 11% were detected only once. The ten largest account for about 27% of the sample. Ten or more counts support this clonotype. Its antigen remains unidentified. No much larger clonotype is one base removed from it; base qualities were not supplied. The sequence was collected from a male donor with ankylosing spondylitis or in good health (not recorded which). Material for sequencing was blood, either unsorted or a sorted T cell fraction (not recorded which).

The DNA reads TGTGCCTCCCGGACTAATTACAATGAGCAGTTCTTC. Protein translation: CASRTNYNEQFF. The V and J genes are TRBV10-3 and TRBJ2-1, with TRBD2 as a weak D call on 6 bases. CDR1 ENHRY and CDR2 SYGVKD were looked up in the germline V gene. The V and J ends are trimmed by 11 bases and 4 bases, leaving 12 bases between them. The CDR3 runs 12 residues from the cysteine to the phenylalanine. Only CDR3 DNA remains: 36 bases, in frame from the first base.